This T cell receptor beta chain emerged from a study of T-cell memory formation after mild COVID-19. Study results and caveats: Contracting CD4+ clones lay largely in CM and EM, with CD8+ ones residing in EMRA. In second-wave clones peaking day 37, SARS-CoV-2 specificity remained unconfirmed. Pre-infection memory carried some responding clones, suggesting that cross-reactive memory joined.

Constant-segment primers served in 5'RACE that generated TCR alpha and TCR beta cDNA libraries bearing sample barcodes and UMIs. TCRdb independently ran MiXCR on the 5' RACE reads; one entry per CDR3 protein. The repertoire holds fewer than 700,000 distinct CDR3 sequences, with approximately 18% as singletons. On this clonotype itself: Its antigen is unknown.

The CDR3 has 16 residues. Germline CDR1 is KGHSH and CDR2 is LQKENI. Between the trimmed V and J ends, which lost 4 bases and 0 bases, there was a span of 15 bases. Sequenced: PBMCs or a T cell subset sorted from them (not recorded which). The chain carries TRBV18 and TRBJ1-1, with D possibly matching TRBD1 (6 bases). This receptor was obtained from an adult woman who had mild COVID-19 (a few samples of this study predate the infection). Cell type and time point are not known. The chain's CDR3 is CASSLKDRNMNTEAFF. Here the CDR3 DNA reads TGTGCCAGCTCACTCAAGGACAGAAACATGAACACTGAAGCTTTCTTT. Combining the CDR3 with reference TRBV18 and TRBJ1-1 gives the whole variable domain NAGVMQNPRHLVRRRGQEARLRCSPMKGHSHVYWYRQLPEEGLKFMVYLQKENIIDESGMPKERFSAEFPKEGPSILRIQQVVRGDSAAYFCASSLKDRNMNTEAFFGQGTRLTVV.